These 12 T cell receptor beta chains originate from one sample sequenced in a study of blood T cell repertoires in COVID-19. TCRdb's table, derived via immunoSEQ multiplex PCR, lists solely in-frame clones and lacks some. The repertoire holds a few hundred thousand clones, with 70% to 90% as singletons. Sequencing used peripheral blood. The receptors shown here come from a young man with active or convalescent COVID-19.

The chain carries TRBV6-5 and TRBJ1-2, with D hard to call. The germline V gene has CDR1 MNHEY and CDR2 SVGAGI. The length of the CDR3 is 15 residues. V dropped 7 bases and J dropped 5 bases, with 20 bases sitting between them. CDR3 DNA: TGTGCCAGCACCAACGAGGCTCGGGGAGGGTATGGCTACACCTTC. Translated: CASTNEARGGYGYTF.

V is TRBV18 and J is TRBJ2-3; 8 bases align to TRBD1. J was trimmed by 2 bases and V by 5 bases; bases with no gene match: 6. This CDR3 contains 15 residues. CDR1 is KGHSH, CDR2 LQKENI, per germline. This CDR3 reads CASSSGQGYTDTQYF. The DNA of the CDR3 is TGTGCCAGCTCATCAGGACAGGGCTACACAGATACGCAGTATTTT. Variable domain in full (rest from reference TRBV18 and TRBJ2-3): NAGVMQNPRHLVRRRGQEARLRCSPMKGHSHVYWYRQLPEEGLKFMVYLQKENIIDESGMPKERFSAEFPKEGPSILRIQQVVRGDSAAYFCASSSGQGYTDTQYFGPGTRLTVL.

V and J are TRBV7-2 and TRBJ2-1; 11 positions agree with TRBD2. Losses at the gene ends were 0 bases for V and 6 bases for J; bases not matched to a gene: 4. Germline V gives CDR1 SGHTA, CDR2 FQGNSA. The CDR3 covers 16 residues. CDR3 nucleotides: TGTGCCAGCAGCTTAGCGGTAGCGGGAGGGGTCAATGAGCAGTTCTTC. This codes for CASSLAVAGGVNEQFF. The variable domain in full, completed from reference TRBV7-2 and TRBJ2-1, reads GAGVSQSPSNKVTEKGKDVELRCDPISGHTALYWYRQSLGQGLEFLIYFQGNSAPDKSGLPSDRFSAERTGGSVSTLTIQRTQQEDSAVYLCASSLAVAGGVNEQFFGPGTRLTVL.

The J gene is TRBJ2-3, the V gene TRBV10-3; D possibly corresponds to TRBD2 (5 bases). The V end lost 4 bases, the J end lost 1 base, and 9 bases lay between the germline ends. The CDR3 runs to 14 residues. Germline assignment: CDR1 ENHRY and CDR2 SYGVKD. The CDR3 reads CAISGSGRTDTQYF. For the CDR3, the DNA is TGTGCCATCAGTGGGAGCGGACGCACAGATACGCAGTATTTT.

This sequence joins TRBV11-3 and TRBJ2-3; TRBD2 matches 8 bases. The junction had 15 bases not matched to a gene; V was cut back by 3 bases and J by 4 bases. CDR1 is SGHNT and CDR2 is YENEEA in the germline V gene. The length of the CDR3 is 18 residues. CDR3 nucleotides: TGTGCCAGCAGCTTTGTAGGTACTCCGGGACTAGACGCAGATACGCAGTATTTT. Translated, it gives CASSFVGTPGLDADTQYF.

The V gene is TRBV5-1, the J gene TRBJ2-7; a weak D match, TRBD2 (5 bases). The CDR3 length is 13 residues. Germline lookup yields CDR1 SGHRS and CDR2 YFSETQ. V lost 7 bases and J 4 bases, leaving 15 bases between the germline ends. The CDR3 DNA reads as TGCGCCAGCTCTGTAGCGTTTAGTTACGAGCAGTACTTC. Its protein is CASSVAFSYEQYF.

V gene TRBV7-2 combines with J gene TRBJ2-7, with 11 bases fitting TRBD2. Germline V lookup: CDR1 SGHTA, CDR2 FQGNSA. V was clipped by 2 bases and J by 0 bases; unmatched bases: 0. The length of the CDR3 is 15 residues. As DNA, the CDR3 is TGTGCCAGCAGCTTAACTAGCGGGAGCTCCTACGAGCAGTACTTC. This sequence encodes CASSLTSGSSYEQYF.

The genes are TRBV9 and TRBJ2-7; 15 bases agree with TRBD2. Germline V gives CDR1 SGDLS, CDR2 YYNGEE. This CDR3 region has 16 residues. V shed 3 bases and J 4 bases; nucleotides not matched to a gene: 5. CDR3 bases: TGTGCCAGCAGCGAGGGACTAGCGGGAGGTGTGTACGAGCAGTACTTC. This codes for CASSEGLAGGVYEQYF.

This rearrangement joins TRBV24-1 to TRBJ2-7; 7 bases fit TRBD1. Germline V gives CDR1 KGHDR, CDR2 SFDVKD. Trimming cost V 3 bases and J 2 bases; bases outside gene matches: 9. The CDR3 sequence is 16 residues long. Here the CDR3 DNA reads TGTGCCACCAGTGATCCAGACCGGACAGGAGCCTACGAGCAGTACTTC. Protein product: CATSDPDRTGAYEQYF.

CDR3 protein: CASSLLASSSYEQYF. Written as DNA, the CDR3 is TGTGCCAGCAGCTTATTAGCGTCGAGCTCCTACGAGCAGTACTTC. The rearrangement joins TRBV7-2 to TRBJ2-7; tentatively, D is TRBD2 (5 bases). Trimming pared 2 bases from V and 0 bases from J, leaving 11 bases between. This CDR3 comprises 15 residues. The germline V gene has CDR1 SGHTA and CDR2 FQGNSA.

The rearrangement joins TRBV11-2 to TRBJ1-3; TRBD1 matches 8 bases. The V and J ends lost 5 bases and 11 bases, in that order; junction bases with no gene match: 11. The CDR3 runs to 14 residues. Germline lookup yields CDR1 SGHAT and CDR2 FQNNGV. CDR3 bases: TGTGCCAGCAGCCTGGACAGGGACCAATCGGCCATATATTTT. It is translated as CASSLDRDQSAIYF.

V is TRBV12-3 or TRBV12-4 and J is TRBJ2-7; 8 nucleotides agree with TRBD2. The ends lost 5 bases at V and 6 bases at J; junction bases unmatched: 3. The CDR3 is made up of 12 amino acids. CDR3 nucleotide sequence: TGTGCCAGCAGTCCCAGCGGGGGCGAGCAGTACTTC. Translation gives CASSPSGGEQYF.